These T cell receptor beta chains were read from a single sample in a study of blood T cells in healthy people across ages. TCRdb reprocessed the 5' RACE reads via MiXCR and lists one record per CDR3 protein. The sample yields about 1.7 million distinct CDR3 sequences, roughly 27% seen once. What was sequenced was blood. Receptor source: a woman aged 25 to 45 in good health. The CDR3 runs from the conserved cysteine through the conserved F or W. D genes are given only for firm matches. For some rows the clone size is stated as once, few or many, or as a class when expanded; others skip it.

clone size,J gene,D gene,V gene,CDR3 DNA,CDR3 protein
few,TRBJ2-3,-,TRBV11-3,TGTGCCAGCAGCTTTACCGGGATTCCCACAGATACGCAGTATTTT,CASSFTGIPTDTQYF
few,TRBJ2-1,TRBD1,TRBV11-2,TGTGCCAGCAGCCCCCCAAACAGGGGGAACAATGAGCAGTTCTTC,CASSPPNRGNNEQFF
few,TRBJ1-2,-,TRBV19,TGTGCCAGTAGTATAGGGGATTCTGGCTACACCTTC,CASSIGDSGYTF
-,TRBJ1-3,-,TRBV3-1,TGTGCCAGCAGCCAAGATCTGACTGGGGGAAACACCATATATTTT,CASSQDLTGGNTIYF
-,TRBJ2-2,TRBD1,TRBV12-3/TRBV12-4,TGTGCCAGCAGGAATACAGGGGGCGTCGGGGAGCTGTTTTTT,CASRNTGGVGELFF
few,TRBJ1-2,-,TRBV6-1,TGTGCCAGCAGGACACCGTCTAACTATGGCTACACCTTC,CASRTPSNYGYTF
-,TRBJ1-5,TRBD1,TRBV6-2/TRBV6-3,TGTGCCAGCAGTTACAAACAGGGGTCGGGTAATCAGCCCCAGCATTTT,CASSYKQGSGNQPQHF
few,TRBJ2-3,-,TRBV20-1,TGCAGTGCTAGGCGTTTCGACACAGATACGCAGTATTTT,CSARRFDTDTQYF
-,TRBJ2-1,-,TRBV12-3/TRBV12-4,TGTGCCAGCCGTGTGGCGGTGTACAATGAGCAGTTCTTC,CASRVAVYNEQFF
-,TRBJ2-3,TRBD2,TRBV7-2,TGTGCCAGCAGCTTAGCGCGGGGGGGCGGAAGGACATATACGCAGTATTTT,CASSLARGGGRTYTQYF
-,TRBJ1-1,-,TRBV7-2,TGTGCCAGCAGCTTAGCTCACAGGAACACTGAAGCTTTCTTT,CASSLAHRNTEAFF
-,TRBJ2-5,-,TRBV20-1,TGCAGTGCTAGAGATTGGACAGACCAAGAGACCCAGTACTTC,CSARDWTDQETQYF
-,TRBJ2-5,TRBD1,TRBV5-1,TGCGCCAGCCGATGGATAGGGGGCATGGAGACCCAGTACTTC,CASRWIGGMETQYF
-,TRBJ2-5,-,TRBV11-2,TGTGCCAGCAACAACAAGGCAGAGACCCAGTACTTC,CASNNKAETQYF
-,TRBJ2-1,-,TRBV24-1,TGTGCCACCACTCCCTCTGAAGGGCCCTACAATGAGCAGTTCTTC,CATTPSEGPYNEQFF
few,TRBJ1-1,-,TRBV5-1,TGCGCCAGCAGCTTGAAGGGAATTGGCACTGAAGCTTTCTTT,CASSLKGIGTEAFF
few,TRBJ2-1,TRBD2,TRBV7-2,TGTGCCAGCAGCTTAGAAGGGACTAGCGGGAGGGCGAATGAGCAGTTCTTC,CASSLEGTSGRANEQFF
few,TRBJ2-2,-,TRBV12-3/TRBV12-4,TGTGCCGGGGGAGGAGCGAGAAACACCGGGGAGCTGTTTTTT,CAGGGARNTGELFF
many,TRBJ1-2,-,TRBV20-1,TGCAGTGCTAGCACCTCAGGGGATGGCTACACCTTC,CSASTSGDGYTF
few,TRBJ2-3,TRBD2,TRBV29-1,TGCAGCGTAGACGGACTAGCGGGGGCCGGGAGGACAGATACGCAGTATTTT,CSVDGLAGAGRTDTQYF
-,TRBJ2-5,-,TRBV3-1,TGTGCCAGCAGCCAACGCAGGGCTGGAGAGACCCAGTACTTC,CASSQRRAGETQYF
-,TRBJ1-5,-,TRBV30,TGTGCCTGGAGTGTACCAGCTCCTAGCAATCAGCCCCAGCATTTT,CAWSVPAPSNQPQHF
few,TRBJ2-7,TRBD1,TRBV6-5,TGTGCCAGCAGATCCGGGACAGGGTATAAGGAGCAGTACTTC,CASRSGTGYKEQYF
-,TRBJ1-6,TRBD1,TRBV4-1,TGCGCCAGCAGCCAGGCTGACAGGGATAATTCACCCCTCCACTTT,CASSQADRDNSPLHF
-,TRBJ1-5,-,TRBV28,TGTGCCAGCAGTTGGTGGGGCGCGCAGCCCCAGCATTTT,CASSWWGAQPQHF
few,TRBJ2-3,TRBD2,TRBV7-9,TGTGCCAGCAGCTTAGCGAATAGCGGGGGCCGCGCAGATACGCAGTATTTT,CASSLANSGGRADTQYF
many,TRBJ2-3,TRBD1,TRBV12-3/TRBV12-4,TGTGCCAGCAGTCACCGGGACAGAGCCTCAGATACGCAGTATTTT,CASSHRDRASDTQYF
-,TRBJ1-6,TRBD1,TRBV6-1,TGTGCCACCGACAGGGGGTATTCACCCCTCCACTTT,CATDRGYSPLHF
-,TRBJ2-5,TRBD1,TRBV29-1,TGCAGCGTTGGCCAGACAGGGACAGGGAATGAGCAGTACTTC,CSVGQTGTGNEQYF
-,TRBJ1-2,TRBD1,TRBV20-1,TGCAGTGCTCTTATTAGACAGGGGATTGATGGCTACACCTTC,CSALIRQGIDGYTF
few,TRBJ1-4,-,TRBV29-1,TGCAGCGTTGAAGAAAGCCGGGGATTGGGTGGCGAAAAACTGTTTTTT,CSVEESRGLGGEKLFF
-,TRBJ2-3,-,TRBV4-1,TGCGCCAGCAGCCAAGTAGGAGGGGGCGCCGGCGCAGATATGCAGTATTTT,CASSQVGGGAGADMQYF
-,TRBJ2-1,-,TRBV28,TGTGCCAGCGGTATGAGGGCCAGATACAATGAGCAGTTCTTC,CASGMRARYNEQFF
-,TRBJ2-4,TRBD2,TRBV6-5,TGTGCCAGCAGAGGGACTACCCGATACAATGAGCAGTACTTC,CASRGTTRYNEQYF
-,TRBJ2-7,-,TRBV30,TGTGCCTGGACCAGGGGACACGAGCAGTACTTC,CAWTRGHEQYF
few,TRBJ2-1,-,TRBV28,TGTGCCAGCAGTACCGGGGGTAGCGGCTACAATGAGCAGTTCTTC,CASSTGGSGYNEQFF
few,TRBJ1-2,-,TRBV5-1,TGCGCCAGCAGCTTGGCAGGAGGGTTAAACTATGGCTACACCTTC,CASSLAGGLNYGYTF
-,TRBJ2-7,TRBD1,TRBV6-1,TGTGCCAGTTTCGGACAGGCCTCCTACGAGCAGTACTTC,CASFGQASYEQYF
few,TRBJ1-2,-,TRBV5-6,TGTGCCAGCGGACCTGAGACAGACAACTATGGCTACACCTTC,CASGPETDNYGYTF
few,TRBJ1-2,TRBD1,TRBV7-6,TGTGCCAGCAGCTTGGCGGCGCACAGGGGGGGCACGGGCTACACCTTC,CASSLAAHRGGTGYTF
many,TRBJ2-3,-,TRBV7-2,TGTGCCAGCAGTCATGACGGGGTGGGAAGAACGGATACGCAGTATTTT,CASSHDGVGRTDTQYF
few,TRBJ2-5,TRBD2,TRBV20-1,TGCAGTGCTAGAGAGGGGACCGGGACTAAACTAAAAGAGACCCAGTACTTC,CSAREGTGTKLKETQYF
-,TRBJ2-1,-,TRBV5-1,TGCACCAGCAGCTGGATGCCGGCGGGACGAGAGTACAATGAGCAGTTCTTC,CTSSWMPAGREYNEQFF
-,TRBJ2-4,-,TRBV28,TGTGCCAGCAGTTCCGGGAGAACCTCAGCCAAAAACATTCAGTACTTC,CASSSGRTSAKNIQYF
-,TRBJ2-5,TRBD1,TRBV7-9,TGTGCCAGCAGCTTAGCCACAGGGGGCTGGACGGATGAGCAGTACTTC,CASSLATGGWTDEQYF
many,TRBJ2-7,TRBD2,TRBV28,TGTGCCAGCACTAAAATCGGGCTAGCGGGGGGCTACGAGCAGTACTTC,CASTKIGLAGGYEQYF
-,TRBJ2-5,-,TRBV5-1,TGCGCCAGCAGCTCGTCTAGACACGGGCAGTACTTC,CASSSSRHGQYF
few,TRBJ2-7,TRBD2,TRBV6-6,TGTGCCAGCAGTTACTCGGGCGGTGGAGCGGGGGCCCACGAGCAGTACTTC,CASSYSGGGAGAHEQYF
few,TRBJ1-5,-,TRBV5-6,TGTGCCAGCAGCACTGCAGGGGCCCTCAATCAGCCCCAGCATTTT,CASSTAGALNQPQHF
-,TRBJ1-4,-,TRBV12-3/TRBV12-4,TGTGCCAGCAGTTCCCGGGGGCGCGGTAATGAAAAACTGTTTTTT,CASSSRGRGNEKLFF
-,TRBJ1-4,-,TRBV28,TGTGCCAGCAATTCCCCGGGGACAACTAATGAAAAACTGTTTTTT,CASNSPGTTNEKLFF
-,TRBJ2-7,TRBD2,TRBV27,TGTGCCAGCAGTCAGACTAGCGGGATATACGAGCAGTACTTC,CASSQTSGIYEQYF
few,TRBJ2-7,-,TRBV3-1,TGTGCCAGCAGCCAAACAGGGGAGGGCGAGCAGTACTTC,CASSQTGEGEQYF
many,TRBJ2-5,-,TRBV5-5,TGTGCCAGCAACAGGGGGTCTAGCGGCCAAGAGACCCAGTACTTC,CASNRGSSGQETQYF
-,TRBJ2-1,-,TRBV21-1,TGTGCCAGCAGCACCGATTCGAGCGGGAGGGCCGTCTACAATGAGCAGTTCTTC,CASSTDSSGRAVYNEQFF